This T cell receptor (beta chain) stems from a study of blood T cells in healthy people across ages. Study-wide results and caveats: Per million T cells, TCR beta diversity dropped roughly linearly as age increased.

A second PCR, run for roughly 7 to 12 cycles, used a sample-barcoded 5' primer plus a J-beta primer mix. A 12-random-nucleotide template-switch adaptor tagged each cDNA molecule. TCRdb re-called the 5' RACE reads through MiXCR, storing one row per CDR3 protein. The table includes fewer than 1.5 million distinct CDR3 sequences, 42% detected once. Germline V gene data show CDR1 as DFQATT and CDR2 as SNEGSKA (reference sequence). This CDR3 has 14 residues. In its sample, this clonotype was seen once. The target antigen is unknown. One end of the junction does not line up with germline, which may come from a read error.

The sample was blood. The TCR sequence derives from a woman in her late teens or twenties in good health. The chain carries TRBV20-1 and TRBJ1-2; maybe TRBD1 (6 bases). The CDR3 sequence: CSARDPGQPYGHTF. CDR3 sequence (DNA): TGCAGTGCTAGAGATCCCGGACAGCCCTATGGCCACACCTTC.